The present T cell receptor beta chain was sequenced within a study of blood T cell repertoires in COVID-19. TCRdb's table, derived via immunoSEQ multiplex PCR, lists solely in-frame clones and lacks some. The sample holds around 67,000 clones, about 83% seen once. The CDR3 is made up of 16 amino acids. Looked up from germline, CDR1 is MNHEY and CDR2 is SVGAGI. The V gene lost 4 bases and the J gene lost 2 bases, with 15 bases spanning the gap. Sequenced input: peripheral blood. The genes are TRBV6-5 and TRBJ2-1; no reliable D call. The TCR comes from a woman of 80 years or more with acute or convalescent COVID-19. The CDR3 DNA sequence: TGTGCCAGCAGTTTTCGGCCCACGCAGGCCTACAATGAGCAGTTCTTC. This codes for CASSFRPTQAYNEQFF.